This T cell receptor beta chain appears in the sequencing data of a study of immune evolution from preneoplasia to lung adenocarcinoma. TCRdb's copy holds only in-frame clones and misses some; the assay was immunoSEQ multiplex PCR. This repertoire shows approximately 9,600 clones, 70% to 85% found once; its top ten account for around 6.3%. Germline-derived CDR1 and CDR2 are SGHDT and YYEEEE. This CDR3 spans 16 amino acids. V dropped 3 bases and J dropped 3 bases, with 17 bases sitting between them. Sequencing was carried out using FFPE lung adenocarcinoma in situ tissue. This TCR was recovered from a person aged 55 to 79 with lung adenocarcinoma. This chain joins TRBV5-6 and TRBJ2-3; D is perhaps TRBD2 (7 bases). The DNA for the CDR3 is TGTGCCAGCAGCTCCATTGGGGGGGCCGGGACAGATACGCAGTATTTT. It codes for CASSSIGGAGTDTQYF. Combining the CDR3 with reference TRBV5-6 and TRBJ2-3 gives the whole variable domain DAGVTQSPTHLIKTRGQQVTLRCSPKSGHDTVSWYQQALGQGPQFIFQYYEEEERQRGNFPDRFSGHQFPNYSSELNVNALLLGDSALYLCASSSIGGAGTDTQYFGPGTRLTVL.